This TCR beta chain was recovered during a study of human T cells and chemical hapten exposure. General study findings and limits: Unchanged with DPC sensitization were TCRs above 1 in 1000 frequency.

V dropped 1 base and J dropped 3; count of bases not matched to a gene: 1. CDR3 length: 15 amino acids. CDR1 and CDR2 from the germline V gene are LGHNA and YSLEER. MiXCR, applied by TCRdb to the RACE reads, yields one record per CDR3 protein. The sample records roughly 69,000 distinct CDR3 sequences, 9.5% to 11% being singletons. Described time point: patch test 3, about 24 weeks after DPC sensitization. The treatment: therapeutic diphenylcyclopropenone sensitization with weekly scalp DPC. Donors were 18 to 70-year-old alopecia patients suitable for DPC. Regarding this clonotype: The antigen is not known.

The sample consisted of whole blood, taken in connection with sensitization to the hapten diphenylcyclopropenone (DPC). This chain joins TRBV4-3 and TRBJ1-1; 11 bases line up with TRBD1. This clonotype was sampled from a woman in her twenties or thirties with alopecia areata. Some clones in this sample may be carry-over from other donors' samples. The CDR3 protein is CASSQGGQGDTEAFF. DNA for the CDR3: TGCGCCAGCAGCCAAGGGGGACAGGGGGACACTGAAGCTTTCTTT.